This TCR beta chain was identified in a study of T cell responses to AZD1222 COVID-19 vaccine. A word on this clone: Its specificity is unknown.

CDR1 is SGHTA, CDR2 FQGTGA, per germline. V was clipped by 3 bases and J by 1 base, with 6 bases between them. This CDR3 region has 13 residues. Some clones are missing from TCRdb's copy, which holds only in-frame ones; the method was immunoSEQ multiplex PCR. Among roughly 120,000 clones, about 85% were seen once, and the ten largest hold 4.4%. Study results and limitations: In a largely white British group with more females than males, clonal diversity was possibly underestimated. Repertoires were sampled only after the peak T cell response. Spike-wide vaccine-associated CD4 TCRs dominated at 160-218 and 743-854. Spike-specific TCRs gained breadth and depth after people received two AZD1222 doses.

The source was peripheral blood, collected on day 0 of AZD1222 vaccination. This receptor was obtained from an adult in good health. The V and J genes are TRBV7-3 and TRBJ2-5; D may match TRBD1 or TRBD2 (5 bases each). CDR3 residues: CASSLGPQETQYF. CDR3 sequence (DNA): TGTGCCAGCAGCTTGGGACCCCAAGAGACCCAGTACTTC.